Below are 13 T cell receptor beta chains sequenced from a single sample in a study of control samples from healthy donors and cancer patients. TCRdb keeps only in-frame clones here, not all; method: immunoSEQ multiplex PCR. The table records 40,000 to 60,000 clones, 70% to 90% of them present only once. The specimen was PBMCs. These receptor sequences come from a woman in her forties or fifties with lung cancer.

The rearrangement joins TRBV5-5 to TRBJ2-7; 10 bases are a match to TRBD1. Germline CDR1 and CDR2: SGHKS and YYEKEE (reference sequence). The CDR3 has 14 amino acids. The ends lost 5 bases at V and 3 bases at J; junction bases unmatched: 5. For the CDR3, the DNA is TGTGCCAGCAGTTTGTGGGACAGGGGCTACGAGCAGTACTTC. Translated: CASSLWDRGYEQYF.

The CDR3 DNA follows: TGTGCCAGCAGTGTTTACACCGGGGAGCTGTTTTTT. Translation: CASSVYTGELFF. The gene calls are TRBV28 and TRBJ2-2; D is ambiguous. The V and J ends lost 5 bases and 3 bases respectively, with 4 bases between them. CDR3 length equals 12 residues. CDR1 is MDHEN and CDR2 is SYDVKM in the germline V gene.

The chain joins TRBV9 to TRBJ1-1; TRBD1 aligns across 8 bases. Germline CDR1 SGDLS, CDR2 YYNGEE. The trim removed 3 bases at V and 3 bases at J, leaving 7 bases unmatched. The CDR3 loop spans 15 amino acids. In DNA form, the CDR3 reads TGTGCCAGCAGCGCCCGGACAGGGTTAGACACTGAAGCTTTCTTT. It encodes CASSARTGLDTEAFF.

The chain uses TRBV19 and TRBJ1-6; D is possibly TRBD1 (6 bases). Trimming left V 5 bases short and J 6 bases short, with 14 bases between. The CDR3 length is 15 residues. CDR1 is LNHDA and CDR2 is SQIVND in the germline V gene (reference sequence). The CDR3 DNA is TGTGCCAGTAGTCCACGACAGGATAGTAATTCACCCCTCCACTTT. Amino acids: CASSPRQDSNSPLHF.

This clone was detected only a few times. The chain uses TRBV5-1 and TRBJ2-3, with D tentatively TRBD1 (5 bases). CDR1 and CDR2 (germline): SGHRS, YFSETQ. V gave up 0 bases and J gave up 1 base, with 9 bases separating them. CDR3 length: 15 residues. CDR3 nucleotides: TGCGCCAGCAGCTTGGAAACAGGAGGCACAGATACGCAGTATTTT. Residues: CASSLETGGTDTQYF.

This chain uses TRBV4-1 with TRBJ2-7, with 9 bases fitting TRBD1. The CDR3 extends over 16 amino acids. J lost 0 bases, V lost 0 bases, and 3 bases had no gene match. Germline V CDR1 and CDR2: MGHRA, YSYEKL. CDR3 sequence: CASSQDGTGHSYEQYF. Written as DNA, the CDR3 is TGCGCCAGCAGCCAAGACGGGACAGGGCACTCCTACGAGCAGTACTTC.

The rearrangement joins TRBV14 to TRBJ1-1; perhaps TRBD1 as D (5 bases). This CDR3 is built from 16 residues. Germline V CDR1 and CDR2: SGHDN, FVKESK. Trimming pared 1 base from V and 4 bases from J, leaving 16 bases between. CDR3 coding DNA: TGTGCCAGCAGCCAAGGGGGGAGAGGGTCGAGCACTGAAGCTTTCTTT. Translating it yields CASSQGGRGSSTEAFF.

This chain links TRBV20-1 with TRBJ1-1; the match to TRBD1 covers 9 bases. From germline, CDR1 is DFQATT and CDR2 SNEGSKA (reference sequence). CDR3 length: 14 residues. After removal of 3 bases from V and 5 bases from J, the junction contained 7 bases not matched to a gene. The CDR3 loop is CSASTGGVRTEAFF. The CDR3 DNA follows: TGCAGTGCTAGTACAGGGGGCGTGAGGACTGAAGCTTTCTTT.

Here the CDR3 reads CASSQEWQTLHNEQFF. The DNA for the CDR3 is TGCGCCAGCAGCCAAGAATGGCAGACTCTTCACAATGAGCAGTTCTTC. This rearrangement joins TRBV4-1 to TRBJ2-1; D ambiguous. Looked up from germline, CDR1 is MGHRA and CDR2 is YSYEKL. This CDR3 has 16 amino acids. Trimming left V 0 bases short and J 5 bases short, with 14 bases between.

This sequence joins TRBV29-1 and TRBJ1-2; D gene ambiguous. The CDR3 covers 10 residues. Germline loops: CDR1 SQVTM, CDR2 ANQGSEA. V shed 3 bases and J shed 2 bases, with 1 base lying between them. The CDR3 is CSVDNYGYTF. For the CDR3, the DNA is TGCAGCGTTGACAACTATGGCTACACCTTC.

The rearrangement joins TRBV19 to TRBJ1-1; no firm D call. Trimming left V 3 bases short and J 7 bases short, with 9 bases between. The length of the CDR3 is 12 residues. The germline V gene encodes CDR1 LNHDA and CDR2 SQIVND (reference sequence). CDR3 sequence: CASSMGRGEAFF. The CDR3 DNA reads TGTGCCAGTAGTATGGGCAGAGGTGAAGCTTTCTTT.

The chain recombines TRBV7-9 with TRBJ1-2, with TRBD1 identical over 7 bases. The CDR3 has 16 amino acids. Germline trimming cut 3 bases from V and 7 bases from J; bases unmatched to any gene: 14. The germline gives CDR1 SEHNR, CDR2 FQNEAQ (reference sequence). The CDR3 nucleotides read TGTGCCAGCAGCTTTTACCCAGGGGGGAATACGGCTGGCTACACCTTC. This gives the protein CASSFYPGGNTAGYTF.

The rearrangement uses TRBV20-1 and TRBJ2-3; D gene ambiguous. Deletions cut 3 bases from V and 1 base from J, with 2 bases between. From germline, CDR1 is DFQATT and CDR2 SNEGSKA (reference sequence). This CDR3 comprises 11 residues. CDR3 DNA sequence: TGCAGTGCTAGCCGCACAGATACGCAGTATTTT. This sequence encodes CSASRTDTQYF.